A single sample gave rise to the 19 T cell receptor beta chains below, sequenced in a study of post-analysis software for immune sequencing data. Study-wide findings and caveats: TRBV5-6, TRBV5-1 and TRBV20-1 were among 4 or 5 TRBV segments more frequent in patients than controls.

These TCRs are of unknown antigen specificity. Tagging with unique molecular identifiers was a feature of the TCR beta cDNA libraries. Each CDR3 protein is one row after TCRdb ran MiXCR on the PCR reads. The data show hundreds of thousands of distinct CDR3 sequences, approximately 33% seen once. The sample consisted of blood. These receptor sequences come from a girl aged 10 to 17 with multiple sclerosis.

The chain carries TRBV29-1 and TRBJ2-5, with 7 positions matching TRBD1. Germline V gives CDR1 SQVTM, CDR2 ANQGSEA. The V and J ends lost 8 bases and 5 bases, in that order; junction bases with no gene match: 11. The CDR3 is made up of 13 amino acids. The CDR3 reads CSLQIGGGETQYF. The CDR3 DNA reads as TGCAGCCTTCAAATAGGGGGCGGGGAGACCCAGTACTTC.

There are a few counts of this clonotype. CDR3 nucleotides: TGTGCCAGCAGCCAAGATCCCTCTGGGACTGAAGCTTTCTTT. This encodes CASSQDPSGTEAFF. The V and J genes are TRBV4-2 and TRBJ1-1, with unresolved D. This CDR3 region has 14 residues. V shed 0 bases and J shed 5 bases, with 10 bases lying between them. Germline CDR1 and CDR2: LGHNA and YNFKEQ.

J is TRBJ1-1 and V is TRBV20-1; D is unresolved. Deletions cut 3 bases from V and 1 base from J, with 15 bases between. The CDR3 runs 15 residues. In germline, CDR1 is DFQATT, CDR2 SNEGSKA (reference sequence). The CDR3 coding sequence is TGCAGTGCTAGCCGGGCACAAACGGGGAACACTGAAGCTTTCTTT. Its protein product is CSASRAQTGNTEAFF.

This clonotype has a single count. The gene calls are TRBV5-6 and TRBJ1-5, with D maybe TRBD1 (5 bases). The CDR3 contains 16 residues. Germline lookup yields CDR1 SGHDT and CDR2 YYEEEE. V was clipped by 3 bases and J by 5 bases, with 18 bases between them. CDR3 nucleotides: TGTGCCAGCAGCTCCTGGGGCCGGGGACTCTATCAGCCCCAGCATTTT. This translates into CASSSWGRGLYQPQHF.

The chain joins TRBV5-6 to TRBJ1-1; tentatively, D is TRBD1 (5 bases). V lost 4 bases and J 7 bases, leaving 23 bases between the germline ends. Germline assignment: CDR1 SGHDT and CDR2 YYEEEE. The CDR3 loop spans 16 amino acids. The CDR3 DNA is TGTGCCAGCAGCCTCTCGGCAGGGATGTATGTTTTTGAAGCTTTCTTT. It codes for CASSLSAGMYVFEAFF.

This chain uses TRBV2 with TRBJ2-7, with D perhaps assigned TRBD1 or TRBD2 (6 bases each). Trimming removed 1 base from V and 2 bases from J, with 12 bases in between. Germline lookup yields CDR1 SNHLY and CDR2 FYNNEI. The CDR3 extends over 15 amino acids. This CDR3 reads CASSEGGAATYEQYF. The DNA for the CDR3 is TGTGCCAGCAGTGAAGGGGGGGCTGCTACCTACGAGCAGTACTTC.

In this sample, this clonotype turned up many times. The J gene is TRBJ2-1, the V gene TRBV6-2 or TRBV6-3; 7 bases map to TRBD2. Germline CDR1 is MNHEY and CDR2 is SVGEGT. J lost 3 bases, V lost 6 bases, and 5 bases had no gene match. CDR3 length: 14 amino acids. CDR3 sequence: CASSPGGVYNEQFF. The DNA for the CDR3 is TGTGCCAGCAGCCCGGGGGGAGTCTACAATGAGCAGTTCTTC.

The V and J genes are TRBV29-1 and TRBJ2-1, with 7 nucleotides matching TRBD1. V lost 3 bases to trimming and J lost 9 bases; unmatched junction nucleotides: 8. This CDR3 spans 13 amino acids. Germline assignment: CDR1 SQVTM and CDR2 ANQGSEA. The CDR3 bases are TGCAGCGTTGAGCCGACAGGGTATGCTGAGCAGTTCTTC. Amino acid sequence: CSVEPTGYAEQFF.

CDR3 in amino acids: CASSQDSGTAGIQYF. The CDR3 DNA reads as TGTGCCAGCAGCCAAGACTCCGGCACCGCTGGCATTCAGTACTTC. The chain employs TRBV14 and TRBJ2-4; no definite D call. V dropped 0 bases and J dropped 9 bases, with 15 bases sitting between them. The CDR3 runs to 15 residues. Per germline, CDR1 SGHDN and CDR2 FVKESK.

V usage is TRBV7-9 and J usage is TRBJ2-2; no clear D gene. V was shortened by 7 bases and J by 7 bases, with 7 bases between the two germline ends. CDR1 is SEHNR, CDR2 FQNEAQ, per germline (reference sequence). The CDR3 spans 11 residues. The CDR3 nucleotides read TGTGCCAGCAACCGTGACGGGGAGCTGTTTTTT. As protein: CASNRDGELFF.

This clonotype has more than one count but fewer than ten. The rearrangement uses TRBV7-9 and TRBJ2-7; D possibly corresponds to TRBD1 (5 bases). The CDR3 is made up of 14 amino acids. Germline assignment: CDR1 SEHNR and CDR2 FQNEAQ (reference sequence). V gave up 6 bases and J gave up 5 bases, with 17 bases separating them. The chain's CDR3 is CASSSGSGSHEQYF. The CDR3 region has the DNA TGTGCCAGCAGTTCAGGTTCAGGGTCCCACGAGCAGTACTTC. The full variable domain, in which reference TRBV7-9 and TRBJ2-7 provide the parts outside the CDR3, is DTGVSQNPRHKITKRGQNVTFRCDPISEHNRLYWYRQTLGQGPEFLTYFQNEAQLEKSRLLSDRFSAERPKGSFSTLEIQRTEQGDSAMYLCASSSGSGSHEQYFGPGTRLTVT.

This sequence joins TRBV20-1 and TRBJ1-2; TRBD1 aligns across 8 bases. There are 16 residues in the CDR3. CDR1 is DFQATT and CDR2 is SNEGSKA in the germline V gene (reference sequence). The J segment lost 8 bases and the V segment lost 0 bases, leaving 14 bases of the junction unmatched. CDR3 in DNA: TGCAGTGCTAGAGATGTCGGGGTCAGGACAGGGCGCGGCTACACCTTC. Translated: CSARDVGVRTGRGYTF.

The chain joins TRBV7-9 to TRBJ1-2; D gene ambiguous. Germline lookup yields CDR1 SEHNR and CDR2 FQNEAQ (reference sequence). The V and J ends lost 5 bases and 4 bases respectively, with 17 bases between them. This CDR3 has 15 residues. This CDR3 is CASSNQVPRTYGYTF. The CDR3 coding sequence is TGTGCCAGCAGCAACCAAGTGCCCCGCACCTATGGCTACACCTTC.

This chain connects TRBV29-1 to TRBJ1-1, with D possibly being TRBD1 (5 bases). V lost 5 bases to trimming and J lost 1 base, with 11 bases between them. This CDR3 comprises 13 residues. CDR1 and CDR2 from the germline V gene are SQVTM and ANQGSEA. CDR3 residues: CSVLGAGNTEAFF. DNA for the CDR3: TGCAGCGTTCTAGGGGCCGGGAACACTGAAGCTTTCTTT.

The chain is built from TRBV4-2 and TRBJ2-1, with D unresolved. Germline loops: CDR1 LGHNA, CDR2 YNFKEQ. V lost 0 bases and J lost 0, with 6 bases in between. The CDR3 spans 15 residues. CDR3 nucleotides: TGTGCCAGCAGCCAAGATTTTAGCTCCTACAATGAGCAGTTCTTC. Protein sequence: CASSQDFSSYNEQFF.

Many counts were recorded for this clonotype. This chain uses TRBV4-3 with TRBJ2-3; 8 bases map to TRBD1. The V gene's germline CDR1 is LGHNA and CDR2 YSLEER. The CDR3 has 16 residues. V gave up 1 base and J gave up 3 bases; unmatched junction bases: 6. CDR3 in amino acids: CASSQGPQGATDTQYF. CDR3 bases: TGCGCCAGCAGCCAAGGGCCCCAGGGGGCAACAGATACGCAGTATTTT.

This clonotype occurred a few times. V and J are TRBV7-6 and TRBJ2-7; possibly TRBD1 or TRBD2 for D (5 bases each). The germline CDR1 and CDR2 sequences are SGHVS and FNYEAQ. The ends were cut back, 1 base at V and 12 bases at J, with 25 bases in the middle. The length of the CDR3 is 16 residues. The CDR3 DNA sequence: TGTGCCAGCAGCTTAGATTGGTCAGGTGGGGGAGAGACCCTGTACTTC. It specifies CASSLDWSGGGETLYF.

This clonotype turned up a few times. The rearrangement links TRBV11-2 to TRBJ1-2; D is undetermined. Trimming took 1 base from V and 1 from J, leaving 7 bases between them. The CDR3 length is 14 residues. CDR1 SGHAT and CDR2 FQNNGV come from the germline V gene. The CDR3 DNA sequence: TGTGCCAGCAGCTTAGGGGTCGGTAACTATGGCTACACCTTC. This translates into CASSLGVGNYGYTF.

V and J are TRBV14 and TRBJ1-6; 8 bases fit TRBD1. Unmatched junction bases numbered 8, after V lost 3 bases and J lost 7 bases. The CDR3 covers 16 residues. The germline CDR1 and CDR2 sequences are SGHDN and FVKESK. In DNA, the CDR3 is TGTGCCAGCAGCCAGTGGGGACAGGCCCGAAATTCACCCCTCCACTTT. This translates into CASSQWGQARNSPLHF.